The TCR beta chain under discussion was sequenced for a study of graft-versus-host responses after intestinal transplantation (dated by TCRdb to the early 2020s). At the level of the whole study: Recipients received multivisceral, liver-intestinal, or isolated intestinal transplants. All recipients received anti-thymocyte globulin induction followed by maintenance tacrolimus and steroids for around three years. Bulk TCR-beta CDR3 sequencing was used to track graft-versus-host and host-versus-graft alloreactive T cell clones in the graft, circulation and bone marrow after intestinal transplantation. To identify alloreactive clones, pre-transplant mixed lymphocyte reaction products were sequenced and then compared with unstimulated pre-transplant donor and recipient T cells. Of the 20 to 25 intestinal transplant recipients enrolled in the cohort, one of whom was a retransplant, a few patients without pretransplant specimens were excluded. A peak of at least 4% donor T cells among recipient peripheral blood mononuclear cells was the definition used for donor T cell macrochimerism. Rather than going through the commercial service, samples from a few later patients were sequenced in-house on an Illumina MiSeq and processed with MiXCR.

The library was made by the immunoSEQ multiplex PCR assay. For most patients, genomic DNA was isolated with the Qiagen DNeasy Blood and Tissue Kit and shipped frozen to Adaptive Biotechnologies for TCR sequencing. Adaptive Biotechnologies carried out high-throughput TCR-beta CDR3 sequencing of genomic DNA for most patients. Concerning the study's data processing: Adaptive's ImmunoSEQ software was the source of the TCR sequencing data for roughly 19 patients, while three other patients were processed with MiXCR and VDJtools. CD4 versus CD8 sorting errors were corrected by removing sequences found in both subsets at a frequency ratio below 5:1. Because the origin of CDR3 nucleotide sequences shared between donor and recipient could not be assigned, those sequences were removed. At least 2-fold expansion over unstimulated cells and a minimum CFSE-low frequency of 0.002% (template counts) or 0.001% (read counts) were required for clones to be classified as alloreactive. A clone was considered mappable if detected in the sequenced pre-transplant spleen, lymph node, or MLR CFSE-low populations of the donor or recipient. The cumulative frequency of alloreactive clones was calculated as a percentage of all sequences, weighted by copy number. Here the immuneACCESS table is served through TCRdb, limited to in-frame sequences with V and J called. Missing clones are a known gap in these copies; in checked studies unresolved V genes cover under half, and the rest lacks a known reason. D and trimming were read from the DNA, whereas the V and J calls and clone size are those reported in that table. The sample table records around 90,000 clones; under 95% of these occur just once. Clones ranked in the top ten supply over 0.06% of the sample.

Overall study outcomes, separate from this receptor: Early after transplant, peak levels of circulating GvH clones were associated with declines in HvG clones. GvH clones turned up in recipient bone marrow, with some appearing earlier in ileal mucosa or blood, a pattern consistent with an intestinal mucosal origin. High GvH to HvG T cell clonal ratios were observed in the allografts of patients with donor T cell macrochimerism. The relatively low number and heterogeneity of intestinal transplant patients limited the conclusions.

Sequences SGHNT (CDR1) and YENEEA (CDR2) are obtained from the germline V gene. Reading from cysteine to phenylalanine, the CDR3 counts 15 amino acids. CDR3 DNA is the only sequence kept; it has 45 bases, read in frame from the first base. V gives up 1 base and J gives up 5 bases, and the segment between their germline ends measures 14 bases. The time point label corresponds to: cells obtained before transplantation from donor or recipient. CD3+CD4+ and CD3+CD8+ populations were FACS-sorted from unstimulated pre-transplant donor and recipient cells taken from spleen or lymph nodes. As regards this clone: Its antigen specificity is not known. Base qualities are not recorded, but no much larger clone differs from it by a single base.

This sequence originates from a human donor who was the organ donor for an intestinal transplant. The starting material was unstimulated CD8+ T cells sorted from spleen or lymph node cells, obtained before transplant. The sequence is built from TRBV11-3 and TRBJ1-1; perhaps TRBD1 is the D gene, with 6 bases matching. Here is the DNA: TGTGCCAGCAGCTTAGGAGGGGGGGTAGGGACTGAAGCTTTCTTT. Its product reads: CASSLGGGVGTEAFF.